This entry lists 7 T cell receptor beta chains sequenced from one sample in a study of long-term antiretroviral therapy in people with HIV. At survey level, the immunoSEQ assay was run in its v3.0 version. Sequencing was performed with immunoSEQ multiplex PCR; in TCRdb, only in-frame clones are kept and a portion is missing. The table includes 16,000 or so clones, 85% to 95% detected once. The starting material was unsorted PBMCs, obtained more than 10 years after starting antiretroviral therapy. These receptors all come from a man aged 30 to 45 with HIV.

V and J are TRBV28 and TRBJ1-6; 7 nucleotides line up with TRBD1. The CDR3 consists of 16 residues. V lost 4 bases, J lost 13 bases, and 16 bases stayed unmatched. Germline assignment: CDR1 MDHEN and CDR2 SYDVKM. The chain's CDR3 is CASSYPGQSPIGPLHF. The DNA for the CDR3 is TGTGCCAGCAGTTATCCGGGACAGAGCCCTATAGGGCCCCTCCACTTT.

CDR3 sequence: CASSLGTVAGGNEKLFF. As DNA, the CDR3 is TGTGCCAGCAGCTTAGGAACGGTGGCGGGGGGGAATGAAAAACTGTTTTTT. The gene calls are TRBV7-9 and TRBJ1-4, with D maybe TRBD1 (5 bases). Germline V lookup: CDR1 SEHNR, CDR2 FQNEAQ (reference sequence). With 1 base removed from V and 5 bases from J, the gap between germline ends came to 17 bases. The CDR3 is made up of 17 amino acids.

The rearrangement links TRBV10-2 to TRBJ1-5; D gene uncertain. Germline V gene lookup returns CDR1 WSHSY and CDR2 SAAADI. The CDR3 runs 13 residues. V lost 5 bases, J lost 2 bases, and 7 bases lay in between. Written as DNA, the CDR3 is TGCGCCAGCAGTAGAGATGGCAATCAGCCCCAGCATTTT. Translation gives CASSRDGNQPQHF.

J is TRBJ1-2 and V is TRBV6-5; D might be TRBD1 (6 bases). The CDR3 contains 12 residues. Germline CDR1 and CDR2: MNHEY and SVGAGI. V lost 6 bases and J 4 bases, leaving 9 bases between the germline ends. CDR3 nucleotides: TGTGCCAGCAGGGGAGGGGGCTATGGCTACACCTTC. Translated, it gives CASRGGGYGYTF.

The chain couples TRBV15 to TRBJ2-5; D not resolved. CDR1 is LNHNV, CDR2 YYDKDF, per germline (reference sequence). Trimming took 0 bases from V and 5 from J, leaving 4 bases between them. The CDR3 runs 12 residues. DNA for the CDR3: TGTGCCACCAGCAGAGATCGGGAGACCCAGTACTTC. Translating it yields CATSRDRETQYF.

V gene TRBV2 combines with J gene TRBJ2-5; 8 nucleotides align to TRBD1. The germline V gene encodes CDR1 SNHLY and CDR2 FYNNEI. This CDR3 is built from 15 residues. After removal of 7 bases from V and 1 base from J, the junction contained 8 bases not matched to a gene. CDR3 sequence: CASTTQGASQETQYF. CDR3 in DNA: TGTGCCAGCACAACTCAGGGGGCAAGCCAAGAGACCCAGTACTTC. The variable domain in full, with the rest retrieved from reference TRBV2 and TRBJ2-5, is EPEVTQTPSHQVTQMGQEVILRCVPISNHLYFYWYRQILGQKVEFLVSFYNNEISEKSEIFDDQFSVERPDGSNFTLKIRSTKLEDSAMYFCASTTQGASQETQYFGPGTRLLVL.

The chain carries TRBV9 and TRBJ2-5; the match to TRBD2 covers 11 bases. Germline V gene data show CDR1 as SGDLS and CDR2 as YYNGEE. This CDR3 is 16 amino acids long. V was pared by 1 base and J by 2 bases, with 4 bases of the junction left unmatched. CDR3 in amino acids: CASSVMASGGQETQYF. The DNA of the CDR3 is TGTGCCAGCAGCGTAATGGCTAGCGGGGGGCAAGAGACCCAGTACTTC.